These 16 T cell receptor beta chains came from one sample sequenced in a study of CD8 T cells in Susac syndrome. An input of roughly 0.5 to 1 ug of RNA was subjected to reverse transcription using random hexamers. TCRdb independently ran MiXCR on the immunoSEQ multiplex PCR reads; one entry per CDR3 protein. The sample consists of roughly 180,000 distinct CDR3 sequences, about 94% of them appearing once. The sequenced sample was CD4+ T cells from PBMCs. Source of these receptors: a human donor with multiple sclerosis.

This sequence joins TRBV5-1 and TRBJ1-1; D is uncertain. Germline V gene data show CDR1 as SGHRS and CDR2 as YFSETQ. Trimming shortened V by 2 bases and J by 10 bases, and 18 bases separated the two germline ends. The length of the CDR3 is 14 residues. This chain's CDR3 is CASSFGERTDPAFF. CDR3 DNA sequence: TGCGCCAGCAGCTTCGGGGAGAGAACAGACCCAGCTTTCTTT.

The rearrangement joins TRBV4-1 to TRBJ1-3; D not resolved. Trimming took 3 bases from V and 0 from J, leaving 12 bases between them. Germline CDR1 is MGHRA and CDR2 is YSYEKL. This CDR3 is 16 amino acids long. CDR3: CASSQPGRDSGNTIYF. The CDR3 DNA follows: TGCGCCAGCAGCCAGCCAGGACGGGACTCTGGAAACACCATATATTTT.

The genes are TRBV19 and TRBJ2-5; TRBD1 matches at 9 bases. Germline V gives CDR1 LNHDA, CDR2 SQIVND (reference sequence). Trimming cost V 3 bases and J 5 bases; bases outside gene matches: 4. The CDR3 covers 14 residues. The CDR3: CASSIGQGRETQYF. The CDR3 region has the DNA TGTGCCAGTAGTATCGGACAGGGGCGGGAGACCCAGTACTTC.

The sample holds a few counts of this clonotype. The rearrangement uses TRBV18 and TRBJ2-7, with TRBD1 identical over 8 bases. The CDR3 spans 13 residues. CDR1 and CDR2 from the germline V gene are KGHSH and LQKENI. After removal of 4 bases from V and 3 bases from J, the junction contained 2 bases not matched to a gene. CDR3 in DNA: TGTGCCAGCTCACTAGGGACAGGCTACGAGCAGTACTTC. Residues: CASSLGTGYEQYF.

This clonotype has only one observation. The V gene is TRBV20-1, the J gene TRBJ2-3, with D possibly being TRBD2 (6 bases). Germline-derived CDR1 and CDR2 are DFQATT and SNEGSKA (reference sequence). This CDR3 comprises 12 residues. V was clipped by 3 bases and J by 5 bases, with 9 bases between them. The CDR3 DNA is TGCAGTGCTAGGCTGGGGGGAGATACGCAGTATTTT. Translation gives CSARLGGDTQYF.

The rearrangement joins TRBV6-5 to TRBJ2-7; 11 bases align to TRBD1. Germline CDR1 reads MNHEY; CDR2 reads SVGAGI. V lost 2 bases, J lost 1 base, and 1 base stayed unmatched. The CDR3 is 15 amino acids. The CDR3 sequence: CASSYGTGGSYEQYF. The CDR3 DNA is TGTGCCAGCAGTTACGGGACAGGGGGTTCCTACGAGCAGTACTTC.

The CDR3: CAWSDPPSGAFF. The CDR3 DNA reads as TGTGCCTGGAGTGACCCCCCCTCTGGGGCTTTCTTT. The chain uses TRBV30 and TRBJ1-1, with D unclear. With 1 base removed from V and 11 bases from J, the gap between germline ends came to 14 bases. The CDR3 is 12 residues long. Germline CDR1 reads GTSNPN; CDR2 reads SVGIG (reference sequence).

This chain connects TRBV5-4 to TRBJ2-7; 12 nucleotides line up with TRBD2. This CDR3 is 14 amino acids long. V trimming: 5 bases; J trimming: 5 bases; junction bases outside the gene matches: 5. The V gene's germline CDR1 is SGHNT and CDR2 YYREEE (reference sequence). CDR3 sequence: CASSSSGRVNEQYF. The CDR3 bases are TGTGCCAGCAGTTCTAGCGGGAGGGTCAACGAGCAGTACTTC.

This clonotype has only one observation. CDR3 region: CASSLTSGRNTGELFF. As DNA, the CDR3 is TGTGCCAGCAGCCTTACTAGCGGCCGGAACACCGGGGAGCTGTTTTTT. The genes are TRBV3-1 and TRBJ2-2, with TRBD2 identical over 8 bases. After removal of 4 bases from V and 1 base from J, the junction contained 5 bases not matched to a gene. Looked up from germline, CDR1 is LGHDT and CDR2 is YNNKEL (reference sequence). The CDR3 spans 16 residues.

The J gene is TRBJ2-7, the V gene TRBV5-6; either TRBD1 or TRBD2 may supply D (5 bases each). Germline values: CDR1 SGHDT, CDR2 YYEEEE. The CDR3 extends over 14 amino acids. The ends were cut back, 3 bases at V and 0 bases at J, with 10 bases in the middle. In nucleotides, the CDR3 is TGTGCCAGCAGCTCTCCGGGGCTCTCCTACGAGCAGTACTTC. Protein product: CASSSPGLSYEQYF.

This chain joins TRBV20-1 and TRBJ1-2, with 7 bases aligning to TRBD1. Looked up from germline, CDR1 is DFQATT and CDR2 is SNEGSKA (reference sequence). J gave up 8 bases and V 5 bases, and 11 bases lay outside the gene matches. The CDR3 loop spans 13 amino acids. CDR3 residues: CSASGQVYEGYTF. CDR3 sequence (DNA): TGCAGTGCTTCTGGACAGGTTTATGAGGGCTACACCTTC.

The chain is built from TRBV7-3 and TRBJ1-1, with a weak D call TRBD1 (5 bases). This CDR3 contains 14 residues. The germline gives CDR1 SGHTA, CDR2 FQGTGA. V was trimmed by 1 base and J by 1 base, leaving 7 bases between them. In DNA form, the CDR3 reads TGTGCCAGCAGCTTAAGCGGGACGAACACTGAAGCTTTCTTT. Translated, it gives CASSLSGTNTEAFF.

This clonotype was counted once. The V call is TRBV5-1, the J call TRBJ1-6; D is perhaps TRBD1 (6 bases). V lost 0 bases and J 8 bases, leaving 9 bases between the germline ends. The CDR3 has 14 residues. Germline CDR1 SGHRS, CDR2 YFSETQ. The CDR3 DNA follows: TGCGCCAGCAGCTTGGGACAGGTGGATTCACCCCTCCACTTT. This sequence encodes CASSLGQVDSPLHF.

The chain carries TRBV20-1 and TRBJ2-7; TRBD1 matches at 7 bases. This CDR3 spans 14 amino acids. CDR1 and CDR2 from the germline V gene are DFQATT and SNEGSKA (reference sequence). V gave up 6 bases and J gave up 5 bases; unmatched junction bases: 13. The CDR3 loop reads CSAIGLQGVDEQYF. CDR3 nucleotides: TGCAGTGCCATCGGGCTGCAGGGGGTGGACGAGCAGTACTTC.

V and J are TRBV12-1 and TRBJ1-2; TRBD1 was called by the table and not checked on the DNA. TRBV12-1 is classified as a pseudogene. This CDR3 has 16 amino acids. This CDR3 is CASSFGGKQANYGYTF. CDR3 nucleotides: TGTGCCAGCAGCTTTGGGGGGAAACAAGCTAACTATGGCTACACCTTC.

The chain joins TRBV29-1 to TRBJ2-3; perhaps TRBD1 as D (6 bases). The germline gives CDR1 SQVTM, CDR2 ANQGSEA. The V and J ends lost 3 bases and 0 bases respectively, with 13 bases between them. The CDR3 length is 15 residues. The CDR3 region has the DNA TGCAGCGTTGAGTTACAGGGAAGGAGCACAGATACGCAGTATTTT. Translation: CSVELQGRSTDTQYF.